This T cell receptor beta chain was identified during a study of blood T cell repertoires in COVID-19. V shed 0 bases and J shed 6 bases, with 6 bases lying between them. CDR3 length: 12 residues. Germline V lookup: CDR1 SGHDT, CDR2 YYEEEE. Assay used: immunoSEQ multiplex PCR; TCRdb lists only in-frame clones, some missing. The table shows fewer than 200,000 clones, with 70% to 90% occurring only once. This TCR came from a man aged 35 to 55 with active or convalescent COVID-19. The chain uses TRBV5-6 and TRBJ1-2; possibly TRBD1 for D (6 bases). The sample taken for sequencing was peripheral blood. CDR3 loop: CASSLDRDGYTF. In DNA form, the CDR3 reads TGTGCCAGCAGCTTGGACAGGGATGGCTACACCTTC.